This T cell receptor (beta chain) comes out of a study of blood T cell repertoires in COVID-19. Study at large: COVID-19 samples, acute and convalescent, were from the United States, Italy and Spain. PBMCs, B-cell-depleted T cells, or T cells were the source of the cDNA or gDNA that made up the material.

Original processing notes: Amplification from reference gene primers served as the basis for estimated nucleated cell counts. This table comes from immunoSEQ multiplex PCR, and its TCRdb copy is limited to in-frame clones, with some not included. V and J calls and clone size are those listed in that table; D and trimming were worked out from the DNA. The data hold 300,000 to 400,000 clones, with 88% observed a single time. This CDR3 spans 15 amino acids. Germline V gives CDR1 MGHRA, CDR2 YSYEKL. V lost 3 bases to trimming and J lost 3 bases; unmatched junction nucleotides: 6. The rearrangement uses TRBV4-1 and TRBJ1-2, with 8 bases identical to TRBD1. Input material: peripheral blood. This TCR was recovered from a woman in her forties or fifties with active or convalescent COVID-19. The CDR3 spells CASSQGQTGDYGYTF. In DNA form, the CDR3 reads TGCGCCAGCAGCCAGGGACAGACAGGGGACTATGGCTACACCTTC.